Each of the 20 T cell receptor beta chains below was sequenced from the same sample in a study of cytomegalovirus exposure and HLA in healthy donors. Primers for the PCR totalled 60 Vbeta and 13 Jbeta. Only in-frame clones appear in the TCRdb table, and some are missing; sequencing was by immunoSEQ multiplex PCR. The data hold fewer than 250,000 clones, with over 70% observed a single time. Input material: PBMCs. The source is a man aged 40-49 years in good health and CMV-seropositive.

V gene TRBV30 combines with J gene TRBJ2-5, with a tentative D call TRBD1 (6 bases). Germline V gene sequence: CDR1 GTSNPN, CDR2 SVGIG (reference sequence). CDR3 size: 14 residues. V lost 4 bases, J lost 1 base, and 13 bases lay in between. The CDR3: CAWNPGQIQETQYF. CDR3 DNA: TGTGCCTGGAACCCCGGACAGATCCAAGAGACCCAGTACTTC.

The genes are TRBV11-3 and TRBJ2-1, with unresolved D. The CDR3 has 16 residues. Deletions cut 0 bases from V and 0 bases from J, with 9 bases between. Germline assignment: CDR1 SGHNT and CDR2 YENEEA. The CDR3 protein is CASSLDPAISYNEQFF. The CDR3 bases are TGTGCCAGCAGCTTAGATCCCGCGATCTCCTACAATGAGCAGTTCTTC.

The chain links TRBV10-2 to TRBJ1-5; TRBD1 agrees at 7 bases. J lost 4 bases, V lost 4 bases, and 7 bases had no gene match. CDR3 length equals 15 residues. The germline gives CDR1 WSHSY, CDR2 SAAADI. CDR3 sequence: CASSARDRANQPQHF. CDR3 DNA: TGCGCCAGCAGTGCCCGCGACAGGGCTAATCAGCCCCAGCATTTT.

DNA for the CDR3: TGTGCCAGAAAACAGGGGGCGAACACTGAAGCTTTCTTT. Encoded protein: CARKQGANTEAFF. This sequence joins TRBV2 and TRBJ1-1, with 9 positions matching TRBD1. Germline loops: CDR1 SNHLY, CDR2 FYNNEI. The CDR3 is made up of 13 amino acids. V dropped 9 bases and J dropped 1; count of bases not matched to a gene: 3. Variable domain in full (rest from reference TRBV2 and TRBJ1-1): EPEVTQTPSHQVTQMGQEVILRCVPISNHLYFYWYRQILGQKVEFLVSFYNNEISEKSEIFDDQFSVERPDGSNFTLKIRSTKLEDSAMYFCARKQGANTEAFFGQGTRLTVV.

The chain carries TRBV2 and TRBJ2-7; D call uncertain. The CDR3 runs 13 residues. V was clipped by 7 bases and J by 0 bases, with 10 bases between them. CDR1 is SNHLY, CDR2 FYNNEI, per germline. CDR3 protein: CASNEAPSYEQYF. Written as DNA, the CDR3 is TGTGCCAGCAATGAGGCACCCTCCTACGAGCAGTACTTC.

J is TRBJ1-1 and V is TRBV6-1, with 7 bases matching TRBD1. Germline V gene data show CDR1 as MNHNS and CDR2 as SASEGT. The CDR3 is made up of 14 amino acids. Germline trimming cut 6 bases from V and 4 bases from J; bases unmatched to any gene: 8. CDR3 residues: CASRARQGGTEAFF. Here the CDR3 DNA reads TGTGCCAGCAGGGCAAGACAGGGAGGCACTGAAGCTTTCTTT.

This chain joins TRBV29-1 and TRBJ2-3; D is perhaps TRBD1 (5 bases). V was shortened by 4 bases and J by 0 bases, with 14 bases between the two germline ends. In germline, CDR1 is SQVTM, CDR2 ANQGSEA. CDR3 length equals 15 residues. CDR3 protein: CSVGFPDTSTDTQYF. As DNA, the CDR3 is TGCAGCGTTGGTTTCCCGGACACTAGCACAGATACGCAGTATTTT.

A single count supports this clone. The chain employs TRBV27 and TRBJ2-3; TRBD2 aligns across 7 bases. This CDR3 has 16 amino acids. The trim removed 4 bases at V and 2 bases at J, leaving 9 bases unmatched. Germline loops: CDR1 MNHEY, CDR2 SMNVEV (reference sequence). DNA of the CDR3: TGTGCCAGCAGTTATGGGAGGGATTGGTTCACAGATACGCAGTATTTT. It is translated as CASSYGRDWFTDTQYF.

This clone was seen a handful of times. DNA for the CDR3: TGTGCCAGCAGCCCGGTCCGGGGGGCTGAAGCTTTCTTT. Protein product: CASSPVRGAEAFF. The chain links TRBV5-5 to TRBJ1-1; D is perhaps TRBD1 (5 bases). Germline CDR1 and CDR2: SGHKS and YYEKEE (reference sequence). V shed 4 bases and J shed 6 bases, with 13 bases lying between them. The CDR3 length is 13 residues.

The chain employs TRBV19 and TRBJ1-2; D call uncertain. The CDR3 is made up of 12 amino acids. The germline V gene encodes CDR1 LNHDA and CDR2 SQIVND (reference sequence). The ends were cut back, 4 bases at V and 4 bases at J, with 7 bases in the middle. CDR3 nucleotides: TGTGCCAGTAGTAACAGATTCTATGGCTACACCTTC. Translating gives CASSNRFYGYTF.

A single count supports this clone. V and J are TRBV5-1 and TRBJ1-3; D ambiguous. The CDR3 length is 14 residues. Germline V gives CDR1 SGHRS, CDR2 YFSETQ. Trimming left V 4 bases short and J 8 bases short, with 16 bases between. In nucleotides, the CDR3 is TGCGCCAGCAGCCCGGACTCGGGGAGAGACACCATATATTTT. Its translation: CASSPDSGRDTIYF.

CDR3 amino acids: CASSRGGTGATQYF. The CDR3 DNA is TGTGCCAGCAGCCGGGGGGGGACAGGGGCGACCCAGTACTTC. The chain combines TRBV7-3 with TRBJ2-5; 10 bases agree with TRBD1. Germline loops: CDR1 SGHTA, CDR2 FQGTGA. J was trimmed by 7 bases and V by 5 bases; bases with no gene match: 7. CDR3 size: 14 residues.

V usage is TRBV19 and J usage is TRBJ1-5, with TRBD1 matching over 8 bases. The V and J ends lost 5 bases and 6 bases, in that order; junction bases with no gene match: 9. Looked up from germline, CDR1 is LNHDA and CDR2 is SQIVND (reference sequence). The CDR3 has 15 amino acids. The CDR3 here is CASSGRDRIVQPQHF. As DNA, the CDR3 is TGTGCCAGTAGTGGCCGGGACAGGATAGTTCAGCCCCAGCATTTT.

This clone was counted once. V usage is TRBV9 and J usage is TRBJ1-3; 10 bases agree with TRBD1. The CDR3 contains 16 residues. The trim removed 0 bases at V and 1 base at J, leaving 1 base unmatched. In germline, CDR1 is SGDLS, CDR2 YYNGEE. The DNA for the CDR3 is TGTGCCAGCAGCGTAGAGGGACAGGGGTCTGGAAACACCATATATTTT. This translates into CASSVEGQGSGNTIYF. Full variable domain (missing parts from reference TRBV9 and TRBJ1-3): DSGVTQTPKHLITATGQRVTLRCSPRSGDLSVYWYQQSLDQGLQFLIQYYNGEERAKGNILERFSAQQFPDLHSELNLSSLELGDSALYFCASSVEGQGSGNTIYFGEGSWLTVV.

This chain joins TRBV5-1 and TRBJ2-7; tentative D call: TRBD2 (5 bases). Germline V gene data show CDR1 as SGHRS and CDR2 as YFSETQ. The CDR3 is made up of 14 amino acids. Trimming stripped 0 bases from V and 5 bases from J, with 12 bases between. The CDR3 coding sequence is TGCGCCAGCAGCTTGGGGCGACTGAGGGACGAGCAGTACTTC. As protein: CASSLGRLRDEQYF.

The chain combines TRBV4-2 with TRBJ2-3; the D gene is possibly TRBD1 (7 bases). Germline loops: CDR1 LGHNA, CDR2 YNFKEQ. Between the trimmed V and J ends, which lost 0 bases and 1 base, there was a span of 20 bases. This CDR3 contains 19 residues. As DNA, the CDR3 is TGTGCCAGCAGCCAAGATCCGCCAGGGGGGATTGGAGGCACAGATACGCAGTATTTT. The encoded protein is CASSQDPPGGIGGTDTQYF.

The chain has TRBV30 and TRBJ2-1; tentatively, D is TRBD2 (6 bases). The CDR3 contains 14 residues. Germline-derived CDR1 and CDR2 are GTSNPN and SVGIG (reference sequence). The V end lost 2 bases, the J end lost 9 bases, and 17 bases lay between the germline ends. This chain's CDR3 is CAWSLFSSVGEQFF. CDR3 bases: TGTGCCTGGAGTCTTTTTTCTAGCGTGGGTGAGCAGTTCTTC. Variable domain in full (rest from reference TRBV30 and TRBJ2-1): SQTIHQWPATLVQPVGSPLSLECTVEGTSNPNLYWYRQAAGRGLQLLFYSVGIGQISSEVPQNLSASRPQDRQFILSSKKLLLSDSGFYLCAWSLFSSVGEQFFGPGTRLTVL.

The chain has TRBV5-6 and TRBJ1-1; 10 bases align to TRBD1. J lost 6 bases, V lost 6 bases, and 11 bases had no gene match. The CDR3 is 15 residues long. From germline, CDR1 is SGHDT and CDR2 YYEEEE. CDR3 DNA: TGTGCCAGCACCAGACAGGGGGCGAGATTCGCTGAAGCTTTCTTT. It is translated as CASTRQGARFAEAFF.

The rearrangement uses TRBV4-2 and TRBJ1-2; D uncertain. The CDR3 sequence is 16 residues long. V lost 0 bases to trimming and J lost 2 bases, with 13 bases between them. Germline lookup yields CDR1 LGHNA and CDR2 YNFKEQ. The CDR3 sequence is CASSQDKRSANYGYTF. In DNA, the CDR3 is TGTGCCAGCAGCCAAGACAAGAGGTCAGCAAACTATGGCTACACCTTC.

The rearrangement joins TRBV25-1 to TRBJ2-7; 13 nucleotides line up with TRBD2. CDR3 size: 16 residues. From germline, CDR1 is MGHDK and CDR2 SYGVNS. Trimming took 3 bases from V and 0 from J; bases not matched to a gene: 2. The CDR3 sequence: CASSDRLAGGSYEQYF. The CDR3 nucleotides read TGTGCCAGCAGTGACCGACTAGCGGGGGGCTCCTACGAGCAGTACTTC.